Below, 5 T cell receptor beta chains from the same sample are listed, as sequenced in a study of cytomegalovirus exposure and HLA in healthy donors. PCR used 60 Vbeta primers and 13 Jbeta primers. The data were produced by immunoSEQ multiplex PCR, yet TCRdb's version contains in-frame clones alone and is incomplete. The sample lists around 120,000 clones, roughly 80% occurring once. The sequenced sample was PBMCs. These receptors all stem from a man between 60 and 75 years old in good health and CMV-seropositive.

The V call is TRBV18, the J call TRBJ1-5; 8 bases fit TRBD1. This CDR3 region has 13 residues. The J segment lost 5 bases and the V segment lost 6 bases, leaving 3 bases of the junction unmatched. CDR1 KGHSH and CDR2 LQKENI come from the germline V gene. As DNA, the CDR3 is TGTGCCAGCTCCTCGACAGGGGATCAGCCCCAGCATTTT. As protein: CASSSTGDQPQHF.

This chain connects TRBV10-3 to TRBJ2-1; 7 positions match TRBD2. The CDR3 runs 15 residues. The V and J ends lost 2 bases and 6 bases, in that order; junction bases with no gene match: 7. Per the germline V gene, CDR1 is ENHRY and CDR2 is SYGVKD. CDR3 amino acids: CAISEGGGPLNEQFF. CDR3 sequence (DNA): TGTGCCATCAGTGAGGGGGGAGGGCCGCTCAATGAGCAGTTCTTC.

V gene TRBV27 combines with J gene TRBJ2-3; 9 nucleotides agree with TRBD2. V lost 7 bases and J lost 4; bases outside the gene matches: 6. Germline CDR1 reads MNHEY; CDR2 reads SMNVEV (reference sequence). The CDR3 runs 14 residues. The CDR3 sequence is CASTTRTSADTQYF. CDR3 coding DNA: TGTGCCAGCACTACCCGGACTAGCGCAGATACGCAGTATTTT.

Only a few counts were recorded for this clone. This CDR3 reads CASSPLKRGAYNEQFF. The CDR3 DNA reads TGTGCCAGCAGCCCCCTTAAGCGAGGAGCTTACAATGAGCAGTTCTTC. The rearrangement uses TRBV6-4 and TRBJ2-1; D is undetermined. CDR3 length: 16 residues. The V end lost 6 bases, the J end lost 4 bases, and 19 bases lay between the germline ends. The germline V gene has CDR1 MRHNA and CDR2 SNTAGT.

For the CDR3, the DNA is TGTGCCAGCAGTAATAAAAACTATATTGATCCCCAATTTTCACCCCTCCACTTT. Its protein is CASSNKNYIDPQFSPLHF. This chain links TRBV2 with TRBJ1-6; D unclear. The length of the CDR3 is 18 residues. V was pared by 5 bases and J by 9 bases, with 26 bases between. The V gene's germline CDR1 is SNHLY and CDR2 FYNNEI.